The 12 T cell receptor beta chains given below trace back to one sample, sequenced in a study of technical replicates of blood from several donors. Measured with immunoSEQ multiplex PCR; TCRdb has only the in-frame clones, and not every one. The sample lists about 61,000 clones; around 87% were seen once. Sequenced: PBMCs. The source is a human donor in good health. Some clones in this sample may be carry-over from other donors' samples.

This chain joins TRBV6-5 and TRBJ2-4, with 7 bases fitting TRBD2. Germline V lookup: CDR1 MNHEY, CDR2 SVGAGI. Trimming took 1 base from V and 8 from J; bases not matched to a gene: 2. The CDR3 runs to 13 residues. CDR3 residues: CASSYWEGYIQYF. The CDR3 nucleotides read TGTGCCAGCAGTTACTGGGAGGGGTACATTCAGTACTTC.

The chain uses TRBV30 and TRBJ1-6; the D is unclear. Germline lookup yields CDR1 GTSNPN and CDR2 SVGIG (reference sequence). The length of the CDR3 is 15 residues. The germline V and J ends were trimmed by 6 bases and 0 bases, with 12 bases remaining between them. The CDR3 loop reads CACTYSTSYNSPLHF. The CDR3 coding sequence is TGTGCCTGTACCTATTCCACCTCCTATAATTCACCCCTCCACTTT.

V gene TRBV6-5 combines with J gene TRBJ2-1; 9 nucleotides match TRBD2. This CDR3 is built from 15 residues. Per germline, CDR1 MNHEY and CDR2 SVGAGI. After removal of 5 bases from V and 6 bases from J, the junction contained 8 bases not matched to a gene. The chain's CDR3 is CASSMTSGSSNEQFF. CDR3 coding DNA: TGTGCCAGCAGTATGACTAGCGGCTCATCCAATGAGCAGTTCTTC.

This rearrangement joins TRBV19 to TRBJ2-7; 10 nucleotides match TRBD2. CDR3 length: 19 residues. The junction had 15 bases not matched to a gene; V was cut back by 4 bases and J by 0 bases. The germline CDR1 and CDR2 sequences are LNHDA and SQIVND (reference sequence). The CDR3 sequence: CASSTGASGSGLSSYEQYF. In DNA, the CDR3 is TGTGCCAGTAGTACCGGGGCTAGCGGGAGCGGCCTGAGCTCCTACGAGCAGTACTTC. Based on the CDR3 plus reference TRBV19 and TRBJ2-7, the full variable domain is DGGITQSPKYLFRKEGQNVTLSCEQNLNHDAMYWYRQDPGQGLRLIYYSQIVNDFQKGDIAEGYSVSREKKESFPLTVTSAQKNPTAFYLCASSTGASGSGLSSYEQYFGPGTRLTVT.

The chain is built from TRBV30 and TRBJ2-3, with 15 bases lining up with TRBD2. Per germline, CDR1 GTSNPN and CDR2 SVGIG (reference sequence). This CDR3 has 16 amino acids. Trimming at V came to 0 bases and at J to 5 bases, leaving 3 bases not matched to a gene. CDR3 region: CAWSVGLAGGGDTQYF. The CDR3 region has the DNA TGTGCCTGGAGTGTGGGACTAGCGGGAGGTGGAGATACGCAGTATTTT. The full variable domain, completed using reference TRBV30 and TRBJ2-3, is SQTIHQWPATLVQPVGSPLSLECTVEGTSNPNLYWYRQAAGRGLQLLFYSVGIGQISSEVPQNLSASRPQDRQFILSSKKLLLSDSGFYLCAWSVGLAGGGDTQYFGPGTRLTVL.

The chain links TRBV7-9 to TRBJ2-3, with 9 positions matching TRBD2. Per germline, CDR1 SEHNR and CDR2 FQNEAQ (reference sequence). V trimming: 5 bases; J trimming: 0 bases; junction bases outside the gene matches: 3. The CDR3 is 15 residues long. CDR3 sequence reads: CASSITSGSTDTQYF. DNA of the CDR3: TGTGCCAGCAGCATTACTAGCGGGAGCACAGATACGCAGTATTTT.

The CDR3 is CAWSVGAGQFYEQYF. The DNA of the CDR3 is TGTGCCTGGAGTGTAGGGGCAGGTCAATTCTACGAGCAGTACTTC. The chain joins TRBV30 to TRBJ2-7, with D perhaps matching TRBD1 (5 bases). The CDR3 spans 15 residues. V was pared by 0 bases and J by 3 bases, with 15 bases between. Germline V CDR1 and CDR2: GTSNPN, SVGIG (reference sequence).

The chain couples TRBV7-9 to TRBJ2-7, with D possibly being TRBD1 (6 bases). V lost 0 bases to trimming and J lost 6 bases, with 9 bases between them. Germline values: CDR1 SEHNR, CDR2 FQNEAQ (reference sequence). The CDR3 extends over 13 amino acids. The CDR3 DNA reads TGTGCCAGCAGCTTAGCAGGGGGTCGCGAGCAGTACTTC. This encodes CASSLAGGREQYF.

V is TRBV18 and J is TRBJ2-7; 8 bases line up with TRBD1. This CDR3 has 15 amino acids. With V trimmed by 4 bases and J by 3 bases, 8 bases remained unmatched. Germline assignment: CDR1 KGHSH and CDR2 LQKENI. Here the CDR3 DNA reads TGTGCCAGCTCACAAGGACAGGGACCTGTCTACGAGCAGTACTTC. This codes for CASSQGQGPVYEQYF.

The V and J genes are TRBV5-4 and TRBJ1-1, with no clear D. Germline CDR1 is SGHNT and CDR2 is YYREEE (reference sequence). This CDR3 has 12 residues. V was cut by 5 bases and J by 3 bases, with 8 bases left in between. The CDR3 DNA reads TGTGCCAGCAGGACTAGGGACACTGAAGCTTTCTTT. Translation gives CASRTRDTEAFF.

The chain employs TRBV7-2 and TRBJ2-7; TRBD1 aligns across 10 bases. The V gene's germline CDR1 is SGHTA and CDR2 FQGNSA. With V trimmed by 5 bases and J by 4 bases, 5 bases remained unmatched. The CDR3 contains 14 residues. CDR3 sequence reads: CASSPGTGVYEQYF. As DNA, the CDR3 is TGTGCCAGCAGCCCCGGGACAGGGGTATACGAGCAGTACTTC.

The chain employs TRBV7-2 and TRBJ2-1; the D gene is possibly TRBD2 (6 bases). CDR1 and CDR2 from the germline V gene are SGHTA and FQGNSA. The length of the CDR3 is 15 residues. V shed 0 bases and J shed 3 bases, with 9 bases lying between them. In nucleotides, the CDR3 is TGTGCCAGCAGCTTAGCCCTGACTAGCTACAATGAGCAGTTCTTC. Protein sequence: CASSLALTSYNEQFF.